The clone carrying this T cell receptor (beta chain) was seen a few times. The data are from a study of blood T cell repertoires in COVID-19. Study as a whole: Both acute and convalescent COVID-19 samples were obtained from the United States, Italy and Spain. In each case, the material was cDNA or gDNA derived from T cells, B-cell-depleted T cells, or PBMCs.

In the original analysis: Estimation of nucleated cell counts relied on the amplification of reference gene primers. Libraries were prepared by immunoSEQ multiplex PCR; TCRdb keeps only in-frame clonotypes and omits some of them. D and trimming come from the DNA, and the V and J calls and clone size come from that table. Among fewer than 130,000 clones, around 74% were seen once, and the ten largest hold about 7.1%. The origin of this receptor is a woman in her fifties or sixties with acute or convalescent COVID-19. Sequencing was performed on peripheral blood.

CDR3 in amino acids: CASSQGQGDRTTDTQYF. CDR3 bases: TGTGCCAGCAGCCAAGGACAGGGGGACAGGACTACAGATACGCAGTATTTT. The V call is TRBV4-2, the J call TRBJ2-3, with 9 bases that match TRBD1. The CDR3 is 17 residues long. Germline lookup yields CDR1 LGHNA and CDR2 YNFKEQ. The V and J ends lost 1 base and 3 bases, in that order; junction bases with no gene match: 8.